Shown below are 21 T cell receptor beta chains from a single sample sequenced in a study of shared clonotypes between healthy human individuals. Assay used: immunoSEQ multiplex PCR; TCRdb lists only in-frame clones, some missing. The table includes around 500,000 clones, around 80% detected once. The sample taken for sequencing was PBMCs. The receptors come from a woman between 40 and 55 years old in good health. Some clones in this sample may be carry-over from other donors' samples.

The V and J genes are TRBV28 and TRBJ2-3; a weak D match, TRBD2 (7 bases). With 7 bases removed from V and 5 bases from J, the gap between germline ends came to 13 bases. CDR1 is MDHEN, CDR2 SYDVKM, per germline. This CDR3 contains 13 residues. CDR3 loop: CASTLGGGDTQYF. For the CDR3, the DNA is TGTGCCAGCACCCTAGGGGGGGGAGATACGCAGTATTTT. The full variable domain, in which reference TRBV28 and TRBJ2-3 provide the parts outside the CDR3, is DVKVTQSSRYLVKRTGEKVFLECVQDMDHENMFWYRQDPGLGLRLIYFSYDVKMKEKGDIPEGYSVSREKKERFSLILESASTNQTSMYLCASTLGGGDTQYFGPGTRLTVL.

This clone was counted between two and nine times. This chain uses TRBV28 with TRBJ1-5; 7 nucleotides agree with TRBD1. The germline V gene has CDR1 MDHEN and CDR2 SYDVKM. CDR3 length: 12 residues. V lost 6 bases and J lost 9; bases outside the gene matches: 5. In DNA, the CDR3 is TGTGCCAGCAGGACAGGGCCTGGGCCCCAGCATTTT. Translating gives CASRTGPGPQHF.

Here the CDR3 DNA reads TGTGCCAGCAGCTCGACTACAGGGACTCAGCCCCAGCATTTT. Translated, it gives CASSSTTGTQPQHF. The chain is built from TRBV7-2 and TRBJ1-5, with TRBD1 as a possible D gene (6 bases). The length of the CDR3 is 14 residues. The V end was cut by 4 bases, the J end by 6 bases, with 13 bases between. The germline gives CDR1 SGHTA, CDR2 FQGNSA.

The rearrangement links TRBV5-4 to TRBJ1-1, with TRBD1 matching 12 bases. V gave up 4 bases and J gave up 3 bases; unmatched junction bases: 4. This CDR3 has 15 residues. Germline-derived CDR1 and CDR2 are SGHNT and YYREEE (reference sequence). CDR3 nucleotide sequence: TGTGCCAGCAGCGGGACAGGGGGCGCTGACACTGAAGCTTTCTTT. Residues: CASSGTGGADTEAFF.

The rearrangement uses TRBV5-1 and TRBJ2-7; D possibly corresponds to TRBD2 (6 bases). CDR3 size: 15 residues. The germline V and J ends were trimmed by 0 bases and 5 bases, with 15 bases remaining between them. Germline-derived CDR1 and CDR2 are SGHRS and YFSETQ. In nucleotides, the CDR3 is TGCGCCAGCAGCTTGGGAGTGGGAGGTCGTAACGAGCAGTACTTC. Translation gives CASSLGVGGRNEQYF.

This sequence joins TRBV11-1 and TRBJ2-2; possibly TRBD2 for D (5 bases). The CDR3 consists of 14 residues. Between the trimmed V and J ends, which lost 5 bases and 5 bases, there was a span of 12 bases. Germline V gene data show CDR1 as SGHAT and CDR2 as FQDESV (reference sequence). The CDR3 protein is CASSRFRGTGELFF. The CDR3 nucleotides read TGTGCCAGCAGCCGTTTTCGGGGAACCGGGGAGCTGTTTTTT. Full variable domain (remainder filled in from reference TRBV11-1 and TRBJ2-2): EAEVAQSPRYKITEKSQAVAFWCDPISGHATLYWYRQILGQGPELLVQFQDESVVDDSQLPKDRFSAERLKGVDSTLKIQPAELGDSAMYLCASSRFRGTGELFFGEGSRLTVL.

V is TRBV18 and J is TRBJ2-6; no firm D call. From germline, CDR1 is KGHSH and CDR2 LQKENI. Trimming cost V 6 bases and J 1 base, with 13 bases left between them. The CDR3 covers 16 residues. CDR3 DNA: TGTGCCAGCTCTCCTACCGGGTTTTCTGGGGCCAACGTCCTGACTTTC. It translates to CASSPTGFSGANVLTF.

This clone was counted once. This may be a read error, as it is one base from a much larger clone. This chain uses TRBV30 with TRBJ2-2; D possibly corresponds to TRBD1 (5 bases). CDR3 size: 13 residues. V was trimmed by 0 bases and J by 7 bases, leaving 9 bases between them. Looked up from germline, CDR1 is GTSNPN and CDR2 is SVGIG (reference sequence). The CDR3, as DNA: TGTGCCTGGAGTGTCAGGGTACGCGGGGAGCTGTTTTTT. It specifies CAWSVRVRGELFF.

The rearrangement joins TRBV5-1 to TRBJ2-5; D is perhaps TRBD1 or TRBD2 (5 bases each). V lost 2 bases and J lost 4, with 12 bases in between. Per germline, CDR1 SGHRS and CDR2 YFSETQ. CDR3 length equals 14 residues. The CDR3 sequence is CASSFEGRGETQYF. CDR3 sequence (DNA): TGCGCCAGCAGCTTCGAGGGGCGCGGAGAGACCCAGTACTTC.

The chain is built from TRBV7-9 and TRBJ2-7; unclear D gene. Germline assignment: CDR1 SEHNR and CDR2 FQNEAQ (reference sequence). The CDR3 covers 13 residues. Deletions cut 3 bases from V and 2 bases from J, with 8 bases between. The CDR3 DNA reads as TGTGCCAGCAGCTTCGGTCAGACCTACGAGCAGTACTTC. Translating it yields CASSFGQTYEQYF.

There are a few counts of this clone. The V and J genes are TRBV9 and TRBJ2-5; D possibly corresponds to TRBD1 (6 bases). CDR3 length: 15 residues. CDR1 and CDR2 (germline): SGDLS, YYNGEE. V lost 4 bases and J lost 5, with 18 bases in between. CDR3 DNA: TGTGCCAGCAGCAATTACGGACAGCCAGGGGAGACCCAGTACTTC. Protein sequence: CASSNYGQPGETQYF.

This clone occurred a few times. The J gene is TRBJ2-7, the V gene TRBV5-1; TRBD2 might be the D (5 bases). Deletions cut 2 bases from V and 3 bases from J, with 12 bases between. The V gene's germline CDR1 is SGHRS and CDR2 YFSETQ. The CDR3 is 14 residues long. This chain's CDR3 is CASSFSGRDYEQYF. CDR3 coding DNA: TGCGCCAGCAGCTTCTCCGGACGGGACTACGAGCAGTACTTC.

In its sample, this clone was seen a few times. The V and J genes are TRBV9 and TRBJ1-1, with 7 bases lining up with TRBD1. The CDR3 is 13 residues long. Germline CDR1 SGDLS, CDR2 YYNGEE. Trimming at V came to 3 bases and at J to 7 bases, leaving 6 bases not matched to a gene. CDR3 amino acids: CASSARGDNEAFF. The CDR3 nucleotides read TGTGCCAGCAGCGCCAGGGGGGATAATGAAGCTTTCTTT.

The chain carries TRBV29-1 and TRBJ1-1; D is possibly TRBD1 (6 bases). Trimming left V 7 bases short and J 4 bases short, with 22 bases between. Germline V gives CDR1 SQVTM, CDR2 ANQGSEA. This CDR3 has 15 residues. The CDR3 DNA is TGCAGCGGCTACTCGACCGGGACAATAGGCACTGAAGCTTTCTTT. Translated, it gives CSGYSTGTIGTEAFF.

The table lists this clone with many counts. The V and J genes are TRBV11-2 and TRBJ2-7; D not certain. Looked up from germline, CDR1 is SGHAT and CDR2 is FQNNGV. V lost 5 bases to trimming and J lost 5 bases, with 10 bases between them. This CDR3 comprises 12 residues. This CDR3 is CASSPQMNEQYF. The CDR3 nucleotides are TGTGCCAGCAGCCCCCAAATGAACGAGCAGTACTTC.

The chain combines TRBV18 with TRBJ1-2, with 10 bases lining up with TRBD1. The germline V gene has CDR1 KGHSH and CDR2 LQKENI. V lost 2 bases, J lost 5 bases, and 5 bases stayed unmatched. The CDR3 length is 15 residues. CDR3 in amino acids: CASSPGTGAHYGYTF. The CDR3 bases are TGTGCCAGCTCACCAGGGACAGGGGCGCATTATGGCTACACCTTC.

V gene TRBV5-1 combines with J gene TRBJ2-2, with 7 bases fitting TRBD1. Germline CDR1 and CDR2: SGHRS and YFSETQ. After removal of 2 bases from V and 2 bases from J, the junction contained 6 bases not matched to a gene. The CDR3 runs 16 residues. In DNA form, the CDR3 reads TGCGCCAGCAGCTTCGCGACAGGGAGAAACACCGGGGAGCTGTTTTTT. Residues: CASSFATGRNTGELFF.

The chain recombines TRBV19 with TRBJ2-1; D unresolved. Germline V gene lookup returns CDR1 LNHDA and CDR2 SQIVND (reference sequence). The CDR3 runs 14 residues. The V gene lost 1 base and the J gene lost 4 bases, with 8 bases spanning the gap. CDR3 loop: CASSIVQAYNEQFF. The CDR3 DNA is TGTGCCAGTAGTATAGTCCAGGCTTACAATGAGCAGTTCTTC.

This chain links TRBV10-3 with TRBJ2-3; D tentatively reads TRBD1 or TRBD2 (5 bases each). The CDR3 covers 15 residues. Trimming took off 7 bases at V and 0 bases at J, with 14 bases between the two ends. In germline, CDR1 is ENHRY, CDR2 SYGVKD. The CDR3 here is CAIKVGDPSTDTQYF. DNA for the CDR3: TGTGCCATCAAGGTGGGGGACCCTAGCACAGATACGCAGTATTTT.

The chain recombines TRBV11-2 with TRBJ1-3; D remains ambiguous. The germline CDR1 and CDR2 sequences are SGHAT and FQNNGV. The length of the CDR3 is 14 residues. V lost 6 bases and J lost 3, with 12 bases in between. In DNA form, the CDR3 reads TGTGCCAGCAGTAGGGTACGGGGTGGAAACACCATATATTTT. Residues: CASSRVRGGNTIYF.

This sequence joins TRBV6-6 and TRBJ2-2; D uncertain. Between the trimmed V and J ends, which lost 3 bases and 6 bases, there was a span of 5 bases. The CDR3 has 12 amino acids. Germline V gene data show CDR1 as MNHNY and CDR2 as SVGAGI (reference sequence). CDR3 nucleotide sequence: TGTGCCAGCAGTTATGAGGCCGGGGAGCTGTTTTTT. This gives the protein CASSYEAGELFF.